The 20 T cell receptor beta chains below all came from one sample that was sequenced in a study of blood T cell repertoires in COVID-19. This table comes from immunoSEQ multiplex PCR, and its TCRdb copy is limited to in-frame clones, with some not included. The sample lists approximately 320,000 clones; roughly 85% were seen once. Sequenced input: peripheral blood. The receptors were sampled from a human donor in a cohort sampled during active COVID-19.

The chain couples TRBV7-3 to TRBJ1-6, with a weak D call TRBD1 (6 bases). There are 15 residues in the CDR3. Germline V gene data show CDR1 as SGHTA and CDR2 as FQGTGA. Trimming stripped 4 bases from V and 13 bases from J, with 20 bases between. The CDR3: CASSSQGLPVSPLHF. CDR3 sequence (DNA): TGTGCCAGCAGCTCCCAGGGGTTACCCGTTTCGCCCCTCCACTTT.

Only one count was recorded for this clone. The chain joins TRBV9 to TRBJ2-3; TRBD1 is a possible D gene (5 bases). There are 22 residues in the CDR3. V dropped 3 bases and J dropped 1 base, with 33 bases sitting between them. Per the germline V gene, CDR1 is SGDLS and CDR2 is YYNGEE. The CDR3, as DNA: TGTGCCAGCAGCGCAAATCCCACCCCGTCCCCAGAGACAGTGATCGGCACAGATACGCAGTATTTT. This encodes CASSANPTPSPETVIGTDTQYF.

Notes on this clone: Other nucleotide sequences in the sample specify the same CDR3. The CDR3 sequence: CATSDSGTASYEQYF. The CDR3 coding sequence is TGTGCCACCAGTGACTCCGGGACAGCGTCCTACGAGCAGTACTTC. The rearrangement uses TRBV24-1 and TRBJ2-7; 7 nucleotides match TRBD1. The CDR3 runs 15 residues. The junction had 6 bases not matched to a gene; V was cut back by 4 bases and J by 1 base. Germline V gene lookup returns CDR1 KGHDR and CDR2 SFDVKD.

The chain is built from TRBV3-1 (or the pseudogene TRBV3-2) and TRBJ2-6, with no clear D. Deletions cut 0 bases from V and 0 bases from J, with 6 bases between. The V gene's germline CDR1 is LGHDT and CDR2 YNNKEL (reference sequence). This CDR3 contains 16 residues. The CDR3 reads CASSQEQVSGANVLTF. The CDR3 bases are TGTGCCAGCAGCCAAGAGCAGGTCTCTGGGGCCAACGTCCTGACTTTC.

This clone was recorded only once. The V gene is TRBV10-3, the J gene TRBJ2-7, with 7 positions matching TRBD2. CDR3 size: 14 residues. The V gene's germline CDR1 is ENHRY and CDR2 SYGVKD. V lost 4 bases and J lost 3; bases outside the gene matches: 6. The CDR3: CAISGGGSIYEQYF. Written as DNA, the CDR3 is TGTGCCATCAGTGGGGGAGGGAGTATCTACGAGCAGTACTTC.

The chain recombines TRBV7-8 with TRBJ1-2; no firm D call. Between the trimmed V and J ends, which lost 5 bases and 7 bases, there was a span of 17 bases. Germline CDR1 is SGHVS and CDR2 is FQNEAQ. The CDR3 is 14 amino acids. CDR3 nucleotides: TGTGCCAGCAGCCCGAGAACTAAGCTTCTTGGCTACACCTTC. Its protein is CASSPRTKLLGYTF. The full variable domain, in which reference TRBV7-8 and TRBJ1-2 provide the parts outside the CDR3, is GAGVSQSPRYKVAKRGQDVALRCDPISGHVSLFWYQQALGQGPEFLTYFQNEAQLDKSGLPSDRFFAERPEGSVSTLKIQRTQQEDSAVYLCASSPRTKLLGYTFGSGTRLTVV.

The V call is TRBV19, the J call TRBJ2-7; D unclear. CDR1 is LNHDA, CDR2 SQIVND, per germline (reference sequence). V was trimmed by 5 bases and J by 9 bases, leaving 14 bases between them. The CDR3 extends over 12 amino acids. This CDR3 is CASSAYPERQYF. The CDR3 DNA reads TGTGCCAGTAGTGCCTACCCTGAAAGGCAGTACTTC.

CDR3 region: CASSPGSPSGVNEQFF. CDR3 DNA: TGTGCCAGCAGCCCGGGGAGTCCTAGCGGTGTGAATGAGCAGTTCTTC. J is TRBJ2-1 and V is TRBV5-4, with 7 bases that match TRBD2. The germline gives CDR1 SGHNT, CDR2 YYREEE (reference sequence). There are 16 residues in the CDR3. V was pared by 4 bases and J by 7 bases, with 14 bases of the junction left unmatched.

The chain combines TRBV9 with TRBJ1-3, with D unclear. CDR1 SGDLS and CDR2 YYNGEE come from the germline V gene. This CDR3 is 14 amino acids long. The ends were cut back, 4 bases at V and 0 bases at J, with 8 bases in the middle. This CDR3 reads CASSPRSSGNTIYF. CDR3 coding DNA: TGTGCCAGCAGCCCAAGGAGCTCTGGAAACACCATATATTTT.

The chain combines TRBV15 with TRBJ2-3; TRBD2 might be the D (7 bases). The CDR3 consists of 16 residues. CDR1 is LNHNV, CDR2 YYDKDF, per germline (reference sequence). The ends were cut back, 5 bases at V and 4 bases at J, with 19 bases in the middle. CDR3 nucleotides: TGTGCCACCAGCCAGCGTAGGTCGGGGGGCTCAGATACGCAGTATTTT. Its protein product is CATSQRRSGGSDTQYF.

As DNA, the CDR3 is TGTGCCTGGAGCCCAGGGGGTATGCAGTACTTC. It codes for CAWSPGGMQYF. The chain combines TRBV30 with TRBJ2-7; TRBD1 agrees at 7 bases. This CDR3 spans 11 amino acids. V dropped 3 bases and J dropped 9; count of bases not matched to a gene: 5. Germline V lookup: CDR1 GTSNPN, CDR2 SVGIG (reference sequence).

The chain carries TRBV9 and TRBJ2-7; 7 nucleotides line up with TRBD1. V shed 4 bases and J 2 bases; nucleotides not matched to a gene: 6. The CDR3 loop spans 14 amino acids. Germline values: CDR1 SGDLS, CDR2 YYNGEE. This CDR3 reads CASSSRDRAYEQYF. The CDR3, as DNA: TGTGCCAGCAGCTCCCGGGACAGAGCCTACGAGCAGTACTTC.

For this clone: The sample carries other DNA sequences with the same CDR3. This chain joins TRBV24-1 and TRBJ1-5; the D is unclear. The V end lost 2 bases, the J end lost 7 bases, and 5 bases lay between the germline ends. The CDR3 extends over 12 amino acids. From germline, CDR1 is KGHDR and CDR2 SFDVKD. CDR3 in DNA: TGTGCCACCAGTGATTCGGGGCAGCCCCAGCATTTT. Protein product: CATSDSGQPQHF.

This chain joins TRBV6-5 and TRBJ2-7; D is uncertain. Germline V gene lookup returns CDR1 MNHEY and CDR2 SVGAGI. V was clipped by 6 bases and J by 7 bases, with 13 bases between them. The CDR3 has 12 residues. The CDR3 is CASSPSRREQYF. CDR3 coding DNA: TGTGCCAGCAGCCCCTCGCGGAGAGAGCAGTACTTC.

This CDR3 reads CSVGLTGEGDYGYTF. CDR3 nucleotide sequence: TGCAGCGTCGGACTGACAGGGGAGGGTGACTATGGCTACACCTTC. V is TRBV29-1 and J is TRBJ1-2; 8 bases map to TRBD1. The germline V gene has CDR1 SQVTM and CDR2 ANQGSEA. The CDR3 runs 15 residues. J lost 3 bases, V lost 6 bases, and 12 bases had no gene match.

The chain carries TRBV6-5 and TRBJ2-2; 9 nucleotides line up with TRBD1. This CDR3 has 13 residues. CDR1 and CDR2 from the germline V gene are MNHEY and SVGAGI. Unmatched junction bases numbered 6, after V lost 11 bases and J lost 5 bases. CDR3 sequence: CAGGQGGTGELFF. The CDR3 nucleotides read TGTGCCGGGGGACAGGGTGGGACCGGGGAGCTGTTTTTT.

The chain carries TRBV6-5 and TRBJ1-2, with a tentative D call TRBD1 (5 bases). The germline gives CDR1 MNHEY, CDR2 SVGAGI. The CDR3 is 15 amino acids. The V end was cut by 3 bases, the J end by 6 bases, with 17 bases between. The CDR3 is CASSYSGPQVNGYTF. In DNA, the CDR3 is TGTGCCAGCAGTTATTCCGGGCCACAGGTTAATGGCTACACCTTC.

This CDR3 is CASSQGTGNPALHF. For the CDR3, the DNA is TGTGCCAGCAGCCAAGGGACAGGGAATCCTGCCCTCCACTTT. J is TRBJ1-6 and V is TRBV3-1 (or the pseudogene TRBV3-2); 8 positions match TRBD1. CDR1 and CDR2 (germline): LGHDT, YNNKEL (reference sequence). There are 14 residues in the CDR3. V shed 1 base, J shed 14 bases, and the junction held 7 bases outside the gene matches.

CDR3 in DNA: TGTGCCAGCAGCCGACAGTCTAACTATGGCTACACCTTC. Protein: CASSRQSNYGYTF. The chain recombines TRBV27 with TRBJ1-2; perhaps TRBD1 as D (5 bases). The CDR3 is 13 residues long. The V end lost 6 bases, the J end lost 0 bases, and 8 bases lay between the germline ends. Germline V gene sequence: CDR1 MNHEY, CDR2 SMNVEV (reference sequence).

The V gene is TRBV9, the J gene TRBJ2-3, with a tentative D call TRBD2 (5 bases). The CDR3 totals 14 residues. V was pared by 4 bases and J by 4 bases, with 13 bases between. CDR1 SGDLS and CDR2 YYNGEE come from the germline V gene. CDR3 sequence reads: CASSHTGSADTQYF. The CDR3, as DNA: TGTGCCAGCAGCCATACGGGGAGTGCAGATACGCAGTATTTT.